The 8 T cell receptor beta chains given below trace back to one sample, sequenced in a study of identifying expanded T cells in peripheral blood. Assay used: immunoSEQ multiplex PCR; TCRdb lists only in-frame clones, some missing. The table lists about 100,000 clones, about 83% of them singletons. The source material was blood. Every receptor here comes from a person between 18 and 75 years old in good health.

V gene TRBV28 combines with J gene TRBJ1-2; weak D call: TRBD1 (5 bases). The V end was cut by 6 bases, the J end by 8 bases, with 19 bases between. The germline CDR1 and CDR2 sequences are MDHEN and SYDVKM. This CDR3 has 14 residues. CDR3 region: CASSTGRAWGGYTF. The CDR3 region has the DNA TGTGCCAGCAGCACCGGACGGGCTTGGGGCGGCTACACCTTC.

This chain connects TRBV9 to TRBJ2-1, with D perhaps matching TRBD1 (5 bases). Trimming pared 0 bases from V and 5 bases from J, leaving 12 bases between. This CDR3 region has 15 residues. Germline loops: CDR1 SGDLS, CDR2 YYNGEE. For the CDR3, the DNA is TGTGCCAGCAGCGTAGAGGGGAATGATGACAATGAGCAGTTCTTC. Its translation is CASSVEGNDDNEQFF.

This chain connects TRBV10-3 to TRBJ2-3, with D perhaps matching TRBD2 (5 bases). Germline V CDR1 and CDR2: ENHRY, SYGVKD. The CDR3 totals 14 residues. The V end was cut by 3 bases, the J end by 2 bases, with 9 bases between. CDR3 residues: CAISDQRSTDTQYF. The CDR3 DNA reads TGTGCCATCAGTGACCAGCGGTCCACAGATACGCAGTATTTT.

The chain carries TRBV7-2 and TRBJ1-2; D not resolved. The CDR3 contains 14 residues. V lost 5 bases, J lost 1 base, and 11 bases lay in between. CDR1 is SGHTA, CDR2 FQGNSA, per germline. CDR3 region: CASSTGWVNYGYTF. The CDR3 region has the DNA TGTGCCAGCAGCACCGGGTGGGTTAACTATGGCTACACCTTC. The variable domain in full, completed from reference TRBV7-2 and TRBJ1-2, reads GAGVSQSPSNKVTEKGKDVELRCDPISGHTALYWYRQSLGQGLEFLIYFQGNSAPDKSGLPSDRFSAERTGGSVSTLTIQRTQQEDSAVYLCASSTGWVNYGYTFGSGTRLTVV.

The gene calls are TRBV11-2 and TRBJ2-1, with D unclear. The V and J ends lost 4 bases and 6 bases respectively, with 7 bases between them. Germline V lookup: CDR1 SGHAT, CDR2 FQNNGV. The CDR3 totals 12 residues. The CDR3 DNA is TGTGCCAGCAGCTCCCGCACCAATGAGCAGTTCTTC. It codes for CASSSRTNEQFF.

This clone came up once. This chain links TRBV19 with TRBJ1-5; weak D call: TRBD1 (6 bases). Germline CDR1 and CDR2: LNHDA and SQIVND (reference sequence). With 6 bases removed from V and 0 bases from J, the gap between germline ends came to 12 bases. The CDR3 has 15 amino acids. This CDR3 is CASSLWDNSNQPQHF. CDR3 nucleotides: TGTGCCAGTAGCCTTTGGGACAATAGCAATCAGCCCCAGCATTTT.

The J gene is TRBJ2-1, the V gene TRBV7-9, with 11 positions matching TRBD2. CDR3 size: 16 residues. Germline CDR1 is SEHNR and CDR2 is FQNEAQ (reference sequence). V gave up 7 bases and J gave up 7 bases; unmatched junction bases: 12. CDR3 nucleotides: TGTGCCAGCACCGTATACCCGACTAGCGGGGTTAATGAGCAGTTCTTC. Amino acid sequence: CASTVYPTSGVNEQFF.

The chain recombines TRBV5-4 with TRBJ1-3, with TRBD1 matching 7 bases. Germline V gene data show CDR1 as SGHNT and CDR2 as YYREEE (reference sequence). The CDR3 runs 17 residues. Trimming took 0 bases from V and 0 from J; bases not matched to a gene: 6. For the CDR3, the DNA is TGTGCCAGCAGCTTGGGGGGGCAGGGGGACTCTGGAAACACCATATATTTT. Its translation is CASSLGGQGDSGNTIYF.